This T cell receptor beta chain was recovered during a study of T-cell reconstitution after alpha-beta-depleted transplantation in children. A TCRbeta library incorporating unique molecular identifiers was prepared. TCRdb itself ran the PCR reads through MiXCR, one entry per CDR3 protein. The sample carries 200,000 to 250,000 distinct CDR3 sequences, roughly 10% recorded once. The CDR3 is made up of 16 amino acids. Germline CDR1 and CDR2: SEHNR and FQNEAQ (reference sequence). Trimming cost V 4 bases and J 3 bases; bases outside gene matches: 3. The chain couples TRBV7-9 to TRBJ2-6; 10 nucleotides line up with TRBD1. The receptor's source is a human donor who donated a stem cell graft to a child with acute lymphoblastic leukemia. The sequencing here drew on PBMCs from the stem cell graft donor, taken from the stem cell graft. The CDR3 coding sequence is TGTGCCAGCAGCTACGACAGGGGGCTTGGGGCCAACGTCCTGACTTTC. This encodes CASSYDRGLGANVLTF.